Following are 14 T cell receptor beta chains from one sample sequenced in a study of cytomegalovirus exposure and HLA in healthy donors. 13 Jbeta primers and 60 Vbeta primers were used for the PCR. The data were produced by immunoSEQ multiplex PCR, yet TCRdb's version contains in-frame clones alone and is incomplete. The table lists about 140,000 clones, about 80% of them singletons. The sample comprised PBMCs. The receptor set was obtained from a male donor in good health and CMV-seropositive.

This chain connects TRBV5-1 to TRBJ1-1; D remains unclear. The germline CDR1 and CDR2 sequences are SGHRS and YFSETQ. The CDR3 runs 14 residues. V was trimmed by 0 bases and J by 3 bases, leaving 9 bases between them. The CDR3 region is CASSLDGEDTEAFF. Here the CDR3 DNA reads TGCGCCAGCAGCTTGGATGGGGAGGACACTGAAGCTTTCTTT.

The J gene is TRBJ2-5, the V gene TRBV18, with D tentatively TRBD1 (6 bases). The J call is uncertain, as TRBJ2-7 better fits the DNA end. From germline, CDR1 is KGHSH and CDR2 LQKENI. The CDR3 contains 16 residues. This chain's CDR3 is CASSLSPRDITYEQYF. For the CDR3, the DNA is TGTGCCAGCTCTCTATCCCCCCGGGACATAACCTACGAGCAGTACTTC.

The chain links TRBV28 to TRBJ2-7; 9 bases are a match to TRBD1. V trimming: 7 bases; J trimming: 5 bases; junction bases outside the gene matches: 9. The CDR3 sequence is 14 residues long. The germline CDR1 and CDR2 sequences are MDHEN and SYDVKM. This CDR3 is CASMRTGVVHEQYF. CDR3 in DNA: TGTGCCAGCATGCGGACAGGGGTGGTCCACGAGCAGTACTTC. The full variable domain, completed using reference TRBV28 and TRBJ2-7, is DVKVTQSSRYLVKRTGEKVFLECVQDMDHENMFWYRQDPGLGLRLIYFSYDVKMKEKGDIPEGYSVSREKKERFSLILESASTNQTSMYLCASMRTGVVHEQYFGPGTRLTVT.

This chain links TRBV18 with TRBJ2-3; TRBD2 agrees at 9 bases. CDR1 is KGHSH, CDR2 LQKENI, per germline. The V gene end was trimmed by 4 bases and the J gene end by 5 bases; junction bases not matched to a gene: 7. The length of the CDR3 is 15 residues. This chain's CDR3 is CASSLLAGAEDTQYF. The CDR3 nucleotides read TGTGCCAGCTCACTTTTAGCGGGGGCCGAAGATACGCAGTATTTT. The full variable domain, rest sourced from reference TRBV18 and TRBJ2-3, is NAGVMQNPRHLVRRRGQEARLRCSPMKGHSHVYWYRQLPEEGLKFMVYLQKENIIDESGMPKERFSAEFPKEGPSILRIQQVVRGDSAAYFCASSLLAGAEDTQYFGPGTRLTVL.

The V and J genes are TRBV5-1 and TRBJ2-1; 11 positions agree with TRBD2. Trimming took 4 bases from V and 0 from J; bases not matched to a gene: 18. The CDR3 has 21 amino acids. The V gene's germline CDR1 is SGHRS and CDR2 YFSETQ. The CDR3 loop is CASSIDQLAGALRSSYNEQFF. The CDR3 DNA reads as TGCGCCAGCAGCATAGACCAACTAGCGGGGGCCCTACGAAGCTCCTACAATGAGCAGTTCTTC.

The gene calls are TRBV2 and TRBJ2-3; 13 bases line up with TRBD2. This CDR3 has 15 residues. CDR1 and CDR2 from the germline V gene are SNHLY and FYNNEI. V shed 4 bases, J shed 3 bases, and the junction held 1 base outside the gene matches. The CDR3 loop is CASSGLAGGTDTQYF. CDR3 nucleotide sequence: TGTGCCAGCAGTGGACTAGCGGGAGGAACAGATACGCAGTATTTT. Filled out from reference TRBV2 and TRBJ2-3, the complete variable domain reads EPEVTQTPSHQVTQMGQEVILRCVPISNHLYFYWYRQILGQKVEFLVSFYNNEISEKSEIFDDQFSVERPDGSNFTLKIRSTKLEDSAMYFCASSGLAGGTDTQYFGPGTRLTVL.

V is TRBV28 and J is TRBJ2-5; the match to TRBD2 covers 10 bases. Judging by the DNA end, TRBJ2-7 fits better; the J call may be wrong. Germline V gene data show CDR1 as MDHEN and CDR2 as SYDVKM. This CDR3 spans 16 amino acids. The CDR3 coding sequence is TGTGCCAGCACGGGCAGCGGGAGGGGGTTAAAGAACGAGCAGTACTTC. Its protein is CASTGSGRGLKNEQYF.

V usage is TRBV5-1 and J usage is TRBJ2-3, with 14 bases aligning to TRBD2. Germline loops: CDR1 SGHRS, CDR2 YFSETQ. V lost 4 bases and J lost 4; bases outside the gene matches: 14. The CDR3 has 19 residues. CDR3 sequence (DNA): TGCGCCAGCAGCCCGGGGGGGACTAGCGGGAGCCGGGTCGCAGATACGCAGTATTTT. Translation: CASSPGGTSGSRVADTQYF.

CDR3 DNA: TGTGCCAGCAGCTTAGAGGGAGGACTAGCGGGAGTGGAGACCCAGTACTTC. It specifies CASSLEGGLAGVETQYF. The rearrangement links TRBV7-2 to TRBJ2-5; 13 positions match TRBD2. Germline lookup yields CDR1 SGHTA and CDR2 FQGNSA. This CDR3 spans 17 amino acids. V was clipped by 1 base and J by 5 bases; unmatched bases: 7.

The chain uses TRBV19 and TRBJ2-2; a weak D match, TRBD2 (6 bases). CDR1 and CDR2 from the germline V gene are LNHDA and SQIVND (reference sequence). This CDR3 is 16 amino acids long. Trimming took 3 bases from V and 2 from J, leaving 13 bases between them. CDR3 in amino acids: CASSIWLAPNTGELFF. Here the CDR3 DNA reads TGTGCCAGTAGTATCTGGCTAGCGCCAAACACCGGGGAGCTGTTTTTT.

The chain couples TRBV27 to TRBJ2-7; possibly TRBD2 for D (5 bases). CDR1 and CDR2 from the germline V gene are MNHEY and SMNVEV (reference sequence). V lost 5 bases and J lost 2, with 10 bases in between. This CDR3 has 13 residues. The CDR3 sequence: CASSSAGPYEQYF. Written as DNA, the CDR3 is TGTGCCAGCAGTAGTGCGGGTCCCTACGAGCAGTACTTC.

The rearrangement links TRBV7-6 to TRBJ2-5; D not certain. Between the trimmed V and J ends, which lost 5 bases and 2 bases, there was a span of 12 bases. The CDR3 contains 14 residues. Germline V gene sequence: CDR1 SGHVS, CDR2 FNYEAQ. In nucleotides, the CDR3 is TGTGCCAGCAGCCCAAGCACGGTGCAAGAGACCCAGTACTTC. Protein: CASSPSTVQETQYF.

V and J are TRBV6-4 and TRBJ1-4, with unresolved D. Germline CDR1 and CDR2: MRHNA and SNTAGT. V shed 7 bases and J shed 4 bases, with 19 bases lying between them. The CDR3 consists of 16 residues. The CDR3 nucleotides are TGTGCCAGCATCGCTTTTGGCAAATTCCTTAATGAAAAACTGTTTTTT. This gives the protein CASIAFGKFLNEKLFF.

For the CDR3, the DNA is TGTGCCAGCAGCCAAGGACCGGGACAGGCGAAATCCTACGAGCAGTACTTC. Its translation is CASSQGPGQAKSYEQYF. The gene calls are TRBV14 and TRBJ2-7; 8 positions agree with TRBD1. Germline V gene data show CDR1 as SGHDN and CDR2 as FVKESK. V shed 1 base and J 1 base; nucleotides not matched to a gene: 9. The CDR3 loop spans 17 amino acids.